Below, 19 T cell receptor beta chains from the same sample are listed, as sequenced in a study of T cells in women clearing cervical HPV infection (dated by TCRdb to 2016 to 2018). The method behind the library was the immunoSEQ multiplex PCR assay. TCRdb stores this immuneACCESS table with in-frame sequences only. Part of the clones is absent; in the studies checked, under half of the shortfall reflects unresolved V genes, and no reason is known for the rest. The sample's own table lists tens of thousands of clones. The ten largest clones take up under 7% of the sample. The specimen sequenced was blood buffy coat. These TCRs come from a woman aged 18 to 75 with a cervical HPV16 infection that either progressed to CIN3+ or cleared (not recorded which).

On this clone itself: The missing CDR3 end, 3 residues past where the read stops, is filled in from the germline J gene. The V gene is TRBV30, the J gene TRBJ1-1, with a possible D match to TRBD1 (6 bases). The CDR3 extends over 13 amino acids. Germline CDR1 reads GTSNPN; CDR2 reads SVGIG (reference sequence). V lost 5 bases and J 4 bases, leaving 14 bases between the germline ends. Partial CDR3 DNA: TGTGCCTGGCGGCGGGGGGCTGGCACTGAA. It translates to CAWRRGAGTE. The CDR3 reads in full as CAWRRGAGTEAFF.

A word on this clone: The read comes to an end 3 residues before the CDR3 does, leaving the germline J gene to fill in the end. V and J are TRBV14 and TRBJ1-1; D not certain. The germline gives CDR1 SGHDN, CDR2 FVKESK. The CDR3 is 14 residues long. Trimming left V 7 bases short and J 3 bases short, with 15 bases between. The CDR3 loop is CASTLGVGYTEAFF. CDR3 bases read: TGTGCCAGCACCCTCGGGGTGGGGTACACTGAA. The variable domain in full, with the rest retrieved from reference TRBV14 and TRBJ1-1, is EAGVTQFPSHSVIEKGQTVTLRCDPISGHDNLYWYRRVMGKEIKFLLHFVKESKQDESGMPNNRFLAERTGGTYSTLKVQPAELEDSGVYFCASTLGVGYTEAFFGQGTRLTVV.

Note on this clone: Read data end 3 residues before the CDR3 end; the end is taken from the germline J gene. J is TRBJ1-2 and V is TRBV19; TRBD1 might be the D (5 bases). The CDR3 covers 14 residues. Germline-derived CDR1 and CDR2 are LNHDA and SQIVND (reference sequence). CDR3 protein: CASSTGYVGYDYTF. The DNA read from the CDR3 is TGTGCCAGTAGTACAGGGTATGTTGGCTACGAC.

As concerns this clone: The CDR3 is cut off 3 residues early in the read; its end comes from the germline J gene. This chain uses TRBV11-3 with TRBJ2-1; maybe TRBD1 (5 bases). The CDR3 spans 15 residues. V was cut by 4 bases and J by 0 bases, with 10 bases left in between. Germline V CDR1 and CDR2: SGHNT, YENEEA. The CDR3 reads CASSYGHSSYNEQFF. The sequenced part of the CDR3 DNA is TGTGCCAGCAGCTACGGACACTCCTCCTACAATGAG. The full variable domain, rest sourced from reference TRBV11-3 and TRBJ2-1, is EAGVVQSPRYKIIEKKQPVAFWCNPISGHNTLYWYLQNLGQGPELLIRYENEEAVDDSQLPKDRFSAERLKGVDSTLKIQPAELGDSAVYLCASSYGHSSYNEQFFGPGTRLTVL.

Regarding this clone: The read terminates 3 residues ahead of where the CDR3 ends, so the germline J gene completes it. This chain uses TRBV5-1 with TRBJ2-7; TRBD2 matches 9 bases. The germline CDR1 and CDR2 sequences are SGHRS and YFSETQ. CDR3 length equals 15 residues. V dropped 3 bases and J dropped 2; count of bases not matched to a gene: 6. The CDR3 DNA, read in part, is TGCGCCAGCAGCTACCTAGCGGGGAGAACCTACGAG. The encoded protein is CASSYLAGRTYE. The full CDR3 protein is CASSYLAGRTYEQYF.

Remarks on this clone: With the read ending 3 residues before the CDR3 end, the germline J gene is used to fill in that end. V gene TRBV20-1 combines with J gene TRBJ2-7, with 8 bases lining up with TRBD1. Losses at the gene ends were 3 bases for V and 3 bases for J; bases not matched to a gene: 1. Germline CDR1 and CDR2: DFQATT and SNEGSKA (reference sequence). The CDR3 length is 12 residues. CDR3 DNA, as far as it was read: TGCAGTGCTAGGGGACAGGTCTACGAG. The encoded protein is CSARGQVYE. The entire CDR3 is CSARGQVYEQYF.

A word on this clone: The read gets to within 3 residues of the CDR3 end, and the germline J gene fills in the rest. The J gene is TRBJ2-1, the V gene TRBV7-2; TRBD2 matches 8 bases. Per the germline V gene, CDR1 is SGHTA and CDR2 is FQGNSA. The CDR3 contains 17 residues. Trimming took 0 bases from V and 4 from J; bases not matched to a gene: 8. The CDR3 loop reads CASSLALLAGGYNEQFF. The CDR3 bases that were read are TGTGCCAGCAGCTTAGCACTACTGGCGGGGGGATACAATGAG.

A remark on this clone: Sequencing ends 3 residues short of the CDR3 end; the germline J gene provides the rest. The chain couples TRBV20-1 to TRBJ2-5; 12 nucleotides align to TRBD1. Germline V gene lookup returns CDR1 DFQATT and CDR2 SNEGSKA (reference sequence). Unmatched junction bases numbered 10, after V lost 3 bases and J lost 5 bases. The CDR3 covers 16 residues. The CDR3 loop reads CSASLGTGGFRETQYF. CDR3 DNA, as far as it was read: TGCAGTGCTAGTTTGGGGACAGGGGGCTTTCGGGAGACC.

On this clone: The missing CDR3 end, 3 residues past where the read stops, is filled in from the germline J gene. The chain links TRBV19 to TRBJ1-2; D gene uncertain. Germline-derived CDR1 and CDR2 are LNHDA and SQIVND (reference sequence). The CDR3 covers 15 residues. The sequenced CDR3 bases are TGTGCCAGTGGCTGGACTAGCGGAGACTACAATGAC. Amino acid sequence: CASGWTSGDYND. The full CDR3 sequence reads CASGWTSGDYNDYTF.

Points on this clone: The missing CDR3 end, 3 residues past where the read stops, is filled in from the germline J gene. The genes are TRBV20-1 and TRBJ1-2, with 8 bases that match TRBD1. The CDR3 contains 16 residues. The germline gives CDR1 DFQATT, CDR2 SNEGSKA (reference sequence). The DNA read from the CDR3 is TGCAGTGCTAGAGATTTCTCCCACGGACAGGGAGAAGGC. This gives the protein CSARDFSHGQGEG. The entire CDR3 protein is CSARDFSHGQGEGYTF.

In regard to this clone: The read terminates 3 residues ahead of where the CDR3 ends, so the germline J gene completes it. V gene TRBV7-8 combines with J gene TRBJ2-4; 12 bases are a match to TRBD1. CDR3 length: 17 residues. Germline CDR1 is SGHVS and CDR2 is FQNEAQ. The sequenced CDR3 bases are TGTGCCAGCAGCTTAACGGGACAGGGGGCCTGGGCTTATGGT. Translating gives CASSLTGQGAWAYG. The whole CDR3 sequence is CASSLTGQGAWAYGQYF.

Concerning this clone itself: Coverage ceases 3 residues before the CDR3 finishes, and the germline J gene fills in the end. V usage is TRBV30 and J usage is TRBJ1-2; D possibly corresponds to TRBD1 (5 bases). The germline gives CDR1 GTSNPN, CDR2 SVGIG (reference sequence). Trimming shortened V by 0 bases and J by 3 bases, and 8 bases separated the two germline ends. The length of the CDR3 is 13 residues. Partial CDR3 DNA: TGTGCCTGGAGTGTACAGGCAGACTATGGC. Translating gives CAWSVQADYG. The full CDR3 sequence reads CAWSVQADYGYTF.

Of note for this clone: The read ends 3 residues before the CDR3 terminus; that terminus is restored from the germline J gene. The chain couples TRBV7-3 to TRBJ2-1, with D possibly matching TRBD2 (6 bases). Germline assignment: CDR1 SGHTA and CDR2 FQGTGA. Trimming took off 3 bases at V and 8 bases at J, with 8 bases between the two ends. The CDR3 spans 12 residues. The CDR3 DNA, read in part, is TGTGCCAGCAGCTTTGGGGGGTATGAG. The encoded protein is CASSFGGYE. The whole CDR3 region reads CASSFGGYEQFF.

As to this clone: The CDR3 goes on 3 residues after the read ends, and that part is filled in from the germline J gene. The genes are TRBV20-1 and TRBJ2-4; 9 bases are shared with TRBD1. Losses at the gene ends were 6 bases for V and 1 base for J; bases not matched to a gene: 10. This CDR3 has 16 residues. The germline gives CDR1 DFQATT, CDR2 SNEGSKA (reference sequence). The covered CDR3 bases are TGCAGTGCAGACCGAGGACAGGGGAAGGCCAAAAACATT. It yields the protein CSADRGQGKAKNI. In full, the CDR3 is CSADRGQGKAKNIQYF.

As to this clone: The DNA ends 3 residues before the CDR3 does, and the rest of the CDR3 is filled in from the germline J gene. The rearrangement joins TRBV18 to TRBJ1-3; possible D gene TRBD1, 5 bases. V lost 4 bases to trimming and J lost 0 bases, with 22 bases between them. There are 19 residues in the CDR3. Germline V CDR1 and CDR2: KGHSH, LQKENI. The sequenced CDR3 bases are TGTGCCAGCTCACGTGCCCCCCAAACAGACAGAAGCTCTGGAAACACC. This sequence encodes CASSRAPQTDRSSGNT. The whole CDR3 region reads CASSRAPQTDRSSGNTIYF.

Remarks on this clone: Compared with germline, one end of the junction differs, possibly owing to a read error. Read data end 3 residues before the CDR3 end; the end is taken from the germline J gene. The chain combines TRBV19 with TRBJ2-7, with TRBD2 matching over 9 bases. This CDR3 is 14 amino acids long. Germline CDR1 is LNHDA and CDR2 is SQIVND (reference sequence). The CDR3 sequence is CASSKTSGIYEQYF. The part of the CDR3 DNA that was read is TGTGCCAGCAGTAAGACTAGCGGTATCTACGAG.

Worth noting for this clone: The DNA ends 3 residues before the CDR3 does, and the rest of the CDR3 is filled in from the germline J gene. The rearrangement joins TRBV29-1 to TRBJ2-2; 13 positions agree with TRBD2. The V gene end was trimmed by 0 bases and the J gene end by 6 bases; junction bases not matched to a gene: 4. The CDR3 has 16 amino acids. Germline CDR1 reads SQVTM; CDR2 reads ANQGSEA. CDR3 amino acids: CSVEESGLAGSGELFF. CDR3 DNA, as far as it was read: TGCAGCGTTGAAGAATCGGGACTAGCGGGGTCCGGGGAG.

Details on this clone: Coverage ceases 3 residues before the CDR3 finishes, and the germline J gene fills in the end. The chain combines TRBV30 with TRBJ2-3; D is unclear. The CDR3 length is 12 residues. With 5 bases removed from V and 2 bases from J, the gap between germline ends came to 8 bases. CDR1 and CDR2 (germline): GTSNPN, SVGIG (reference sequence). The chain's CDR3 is CAWGLVTDTQYF. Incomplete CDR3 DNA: TGTGCCTGGGGCCTGGTCACAGATACG.

CDR3 protein: CASRGAVTGGSTDTQYF. Partial CDR3 DNA: TGTGCCAGCAGGGGGGCGGTAACGGGGGGAAGCACAGATACC. V gene TRBV2 combines with J gene TRBJ2-5; tentatively, D is TRBD2 (7 bases). The CDR3 end falls 3 residues outside the read, so it is completed with the germline J gene. Germline V gives CDR1 SNHLY, CDR2 FYNNEI. The CDR3 runs 17 residues. The full variable domain, completed using reference TRBV2 and TRBJ2-5, is EPEVTQTPSHQVTQMGQEVILRCVPISNHLYFYWYRQILGQKVEFLVSFYNNEISEKSEIFDDQFSVERPDGSNFTLKIRSTKLEDSAMYFCASRGAVTGGSTDTQYFGPGTRLLVL.